This TCR beta chain was profiled in a study of OX40 agonist ivuxolimab in advanced cancers. TCRdb's copy holds only in-frame clones and misses some; the assay was immunoSEQ multiplex PCR. The sample has about 69,000 clones, approximately 91% seen once. Points on this clone: What it binds is not known.

Findings and caveats of the study: Those patients achieving a partial response at 0.1-3.0 mg/kg showed among the lowest clonal expansion. More expanded clones were seen, on average, in CD8+ T cells than in CD4+. The authors also found low normalized T-cell clonal expansion in some nonresponders. Circulating CD4+ and CD8+ T cells showed clonal expansion by week 6 at 0.1 to 3.0 mg/kg.

The germline V gene encodes CDR1 SGHTA and CDR2 FQGTGA. The trim removed 1 base at V and 7 bases at J, leaving 8 bases unmatched. This CDR3 spans 15 amino acids. The TCR sequence derives from an adult with an advanced solid tumor such as melanoma, head and neck, liver or kidney cancer. The V and J genes are TRBV7-3 and TRBJ2-7; 9 bases are a match to TRBD2. Sequenced material: CD4+ or CD8+ T cells sorted from blood, taken in a trial of the OX40 agonist ivuxolimab. DNA of the CDR3: TGTGCCAGCAGCTTAATGGCGGGAGGGCCGGGGGAGCAGTACTTC. Its protein is CASSLMAGGPGEQYF. The full variable domain, rest sourced from reference TRBV7-3 and TRBJ2-7, is GAGVSQTPSNKVTEKGKYVELRCDPISGHTALYWYRQSLGQGPEFLIYFQGTGAADDSGLPNDRFFAVRPEGSVSTLKIQRTERGDSAVYLCASSLMAGGPGEQYFGPGTRLTVT.